This T cell receptor (beta chain) was obtained from a study of cytomegalovirus exposure and HLA in healthy donors. The repertoire was sequenced with immunoSEQ multiplex PCR; TCRdb's copy has only in-frame clones and lacks some. The sample shows under 400,000 clones, roughly 88% of them seen only once. This CDR3 comprises 12 residues. Trimming took 7 bases from V and 5 from J, leaving 11 bases between them. The germline CDR1 and CDR2 sequences are SNHLY and FYNNEI. The study's findings and limits: Rarity marked most TCR sequences, yet some public TCRs occurred in many donors.

A note on this clone: What it binds is unknown.

The chain recombines TRBV2 with TRBJ1-2; unclear D gene. The sequencing sample was made of PBMCs. The TCR originated in a woman younger than 30 in good health and CMV-seronegative. This chain's CDR3 is CASTPGRYGYTF. The CDR3 DNA sequence: TGTGCCAGCACCCCAGGCAGATATGGCTACACCTTC.